This entry features one TCR beta chain sequence. Its specificity is unknown. This entry is derived from a study of T cell responses to AZD1222 COVID-19 vaccine. Findings and caveats of the study: Donor demographics were predominantly white British with a female majority; clonal diversity may be underestimated. Reportedly, nearly half of unique spike TCRs recognized epitopes outside B.1.351/B.1.1.7 mutations. Spike was spanned by vaccine-associated CD4 TCRs, with dominance at 160-218 and 743-854.

TCRdb's copy holds only in-frame clones and misses some; the assay was immunoSEQ multiplex PCR. The sample contains more than 150,000 clones, 90% of which appear only once. The length of the CDR3 is 17 residues. Trimming pared 7 bases from V and 6 bases from J, leaving 26 bases between. Germline assignment: CDR1 SNHLY and CDR2 FYNNEI. Source: peripheral blood, taken 28 days after the second AZD1222 dose. The origin of this receptor is an adult who received the AZD1222 COVID-19 vaccine. The chain joins TRBV2 to TRBJ2-3; maybe TRBD2 (6 bases). CDR3 in DNA: TGTGCCAGCACCGAAGGTGTTGGGACTCCCGCTCTGGATACGCAGTATTTT. Encoded protein: CASTEGVGTPALDTQYF.